Listed below are T cell receptor beta chains from one sample, sequenced in a study of cytomegalovirus exposure and HLA in healthy donors. Only in-frame clones appear in the TCRdb table, and some are missing; sequencing was by immunoSEQ multiplex PCR. The sample holds approximately 150,000 clones, about 76% seen once. Sequences were obtained from PBMCs. The source of these receptors is a woman aged 18-35 years in good health and CMV-seropositive. The CDR3 runs from the conserved cysteine through the conserved F or W. The D gene is left open where the match is weak. Size values are once, few and many counts, or a class for expanded clones, and some rows have none.

abundance	v_gene	d_gene	j_gene	CDR3aa	CDR3nt
NA	TRBV10-3	TRBD2	TRBJ2-7	CASSGTSGGISYEQYF	TGTGCCAGTTCCGGGACTAGCGGGGGGATTTCCTACGAGCAGTACTTC
once	TRBV4-2	NA	TRBJ1-1	CASSQDPRGNTEAFF	TGTGCCAGCAGCCAAGATCCGCGGGGGAACACTGAAGCTTTCTTT
once	TRBV27	TRBD1	TRBJ1-4	CASSLSSGGGAGEKLFF	TGTGCCAGCAGTTTATCATCTGGAGGGGGCGCGGGTGAAAAACTGTTTTTT
once	TRBV7-6	NA	TRBJ2-2	CASSSQVAGELFF	TGTGCCAGCAGCTCACAGGTAGCCGGGGAGCTGTTTTTT
few	TRBV19	TRBD1	TRBJ1-1	CASSPWDSGAFF	TGTGCCAGTAGTCCATGGGACAGCGGAGCTTTCTTT
NA	TRBV6-5	NA	TRBJ2-3	CATTDSPAADTQYF	TGTGCCACAACGGACTCACCCGCCGCAGATACGCAGTATTTT
NA	TRBV11-2	TRBD2	TRBJ2-3	CASSLANKRGIDTQYF	TGTGCCAGCAGCTTAGCGAACAAGCGGGGGATAGATACGCAGTATTTT
NA	TRBV19	NA	TRBJ2-1	CASSITDSYNEQFF	TGTGCCAGTAGTATAACTGACTCCTACAATGAGCAGTTCTTC
NA	TRBV5-1	NA	TRBJ2-1	CASSLEEGIEQFF	TGCGCCAGCAGCTTGGAAGAGGGCATTGAGCAGTTCTTC
NA	TRBV11-3	NA	TRBJ2-7	CASSSDEGEQYF	TGTGCCAGCAGTAGCGACGAGGGCGAGCAGTACTTC
NA	TRBV2	TRBD2	TRBJ2-1	CASSALAGSDNEQFF	TGTGCCAGCAGCGCTCTAGCGGGATCAGACAATGAGCAGTTCTTC
NA	TRBV4-2	TRBD2	TRBJ2-3	CASSQGIGTSGGALPDTQYF	TGTGCCAGCAGCCAAGGAATCGGGACTAGCGGGGGGGCCCTCCCAGATACGCAGTATTTT
NA	TRBV7-6	TRBD1	TRBJ2-7	CASSPLGPGTGIYEQYF	TGTGCCAGCAGCCCACTAGGCCCCGGGACAGGGATATACGAGCAGTACTTC
few	TRBV4-1	NA	TRBJ2-5	CASSQLAGARETQYF	TGCGCCAGCAGCCAGCTGGCAGGCGCTCGAGAGACCCAGTACTTC
NA	TRBV7-2	TRBD2	TRBJ2-1	CASSSSREGSYNEQFF	TGTGCCAGCAGCTCTTCTCGGGAGGGGTCCTACAATGAGCAGTTCTTC
once	TRBV7-9	NA	TRBJ2-7	CASSLVAYEQYF	TGTGCCAGCAGCTTGGTAGCCTACGAGCAGTACTTC
NA	TRBV28	NA	TRBJ1-5	CASSPRGWDQPQHF	TGTGCCAGCAGTCCAAGGGGTTGGGATCAGCCCCAGCATTTT
NA	TRBV19	TRBD1	TRBJ1-6	CASSINRGPGRWNSPLHF	TGTGCCAGTAGTATTAACAGGGGTCCGGGAAGATGGAATTCACCCCTCCACTTT
NA	TRBV27	TRBD1	TRBJ1-5	CASSLLGTGGPLYQPQHF	TGTGCCAGCAGTCTTTTGGGGACAGGGGGCCCACTATATCAGCCCCAGCATTTT
NA	TRBV6-1	NA	TRBJ1-1	CASSEGRNTEAFF	TGTGCCAGCAGTGAAGGTAGAAACACTGAAGCTTTCTTT
NA	TRBV4-2	TRBD2	TRBJ2-3	CASSQGQTSGQDTQYF	TGTGCCAGCAGCCAAGGTCAGACTAGCGGCCAGGATACGCAGTATTTT
NA	TRBV7-7	NA	TRBJ2-7	CASSLAPGSSYEQYF	TGTGCTAGCAGCTTAGCGCCGGGTAGCTCCTACGAGCAGTACTTC
NA	TRBV15	TRBD1	TRBJ1-2	CATSRDRGHYGYTF	TGTGCCACCAGCAGAGACAGGGGGCATTATGGCTACACCTTC
once	TRBV6-5	TRBD1	TRBJ2-7	CASSRGTVGYEQYF	TGTGCCAGCAGCCGTGGGACAGTGGGTTACGAGCAGTACTTC
NA	TRBV18	NA	TRBJ1-4	CASSPSEDSPNEKLFF	TGTGCCAGCTCACCAAGTGAGGACAGCCCAAATGAAAAACTGTTTTTT
NA	TRBV6-4	NA	TRBJ1-1	CASSREGWNTEAFF	TGTGCCAGCAGTAGGGAGGGGTGGAACACTGAAGCTTTCTTT
NA	TRBV30	NA	TRBJ2-1	CAWSWAGNDNEQFF	TGTGCCTGGAGTTGGGCGGGTAATGACAATGAGCAGTTCTTC
NA	TRBV4-3	NA	TRBJ1-2	CASSQGAGAPNYGYTF	TGCGCCAGCAGCCAAGGTGCGGGGGCTCCTAACTATGGCTACACCTTC
NA	TRBV27	TRBD1	TRBJ2-7	CASSFHSTGTGDEQYF	TGTGCCAGCAGTTTTCACTCCACCGGGACAGGGGACGAGCAGTACTTC
NA	TRBV19	NA	TRBJ1-1	CASSQGWTEAFF	TGTGCCAGTAGTCAGGGGTGGACTGAAGCTTTCTTT
NA	TRBV2	NA	TRBJ2-5	CASSSGRETQYF	TGTGCCAGCAGTTCCGGTCGGGAGACCCAGTACTTC
few	TRBV27	NA	TRBJ1-1	CASSSSSASEAFF	TGTGCCAGCAGTTCTTCATCAGCGTCTGAAGCTTTCTTT
NA	TRBV6-5	TRBD1	TRBJ2-7	CASSYGAGTGVYEQYF	TGTGCCAGCAGTTACGGAGCCGGGACAGGGGTGTACGAGCAGTACTTC
few	TRBV6-5	NA	TRBJ1-1	CASSPPERPEAFF	TGTGCCAGCAGTCCCCCTGAGAGGCCTGAAGCTTTCTTT
NA	TRBV7-2	TRBD2	TRBJ2-3	CASSLVPSGGTDTQYF	TGTGCCAGCAGCCTGGTGCCTAGCGGGGGCACAGATACGCAGTATTTT
NA	TRBV4-2	NA	TRBJ1-1	CASSQDRGRTEAFF	TGTGCCAGCAGCCAAGACAGGGGTCGCACTGAAGCTTTCTTT
few	TRBV9	TRBD1	TRBJ1-2	CASSARGTGDYGYTF	TGTGCCAGCAGCGCCCGAGGGACAGGGGACTATGGCTACACCTTC
few	TRBV14	TRBD2	TRBJ2-1	CASSQTRGAGGEQFF	TGTGCCAGCAGCCAAACCCGGGGGGCGGGAGGTGAGCAGTTCTTC
few	TRBV27	TRBD1	TRBJ2-1	CASSAGTGGRGGSYNEQFF	TGTGCCAGCAGTGCCGGGACAGGGGGGCGGGGAGGGTCCTACAATGAGCAGTTCTTC
NA	TRBV15	NA	TRBJ1-3	CATSRDPLGSSTIYF	TGTGCCACCAGCAGAGATCCACTTGGTAGTAGCACCATATATTTT
NA	TRBV10-3	TRBD2	TRBJ2-3	CAIQLAPSTDTQYF	TGTGCCATCCAACTAGCGCCTAGCACAGATACGCAGTATTTT
NA	TRBV9	TRBD2	TRBJ2-7	CASRKQNQSGGYSYEQYF	TGTGCCAGCAGAAAACAAAACCAGAGCGGGGGTTATTCCTACGAGCAGTACTTC
few	TRBV6-6	TRBD1	TRBJ2-2	CASSYRGPDTGELFF	TGTGCCAGCAGTTACAGGGGGCCTGACACCGGGGAGCTGTTTTTT
NA	TRBV4-1	TRBD1	TRBJ2-7	CASSEGGMYEQYF	TGCGCCAGCAGCGAAGGGGGCATGTACGAGCAGTACTTC
NA	TRBV6-1	NA	TRBJ2-7	CASSEYRGSYEQYF	TGTGCCAGCAGTGAATATAGGGGCTCCTACGAGCAGTACTTC
NA	TRBV6-6	NA	TRBJ2-7	CASSQHQKAYEQYF	TGTGCCAGCAGTCAACATCAAAAAGCCTACGAGCAGTACTTC
NA	TRBV4-2	TRBD2	TRBJ2-3	CASSQDYGGANTQYF	TGTGCCAGCAGCCAAGATTACGGGGGGGCTAATACGCAGTATTTT
NA	TRBV7-2	TRBD2	TRBJ2-2	CASSLRRSGGAAGTGELFF	TGTGCCAGCAGCCTCCGGCGCAGCGGGGGGGCCGCAGGTACCGGGGAGCTGTTTTTT
NA	TRBV6-5	TRBD2	TRBJ2-3	CASNRGDTDTQYF	TGTGCCAGCAACCGGGGGGACACAGATACGCAGTATTTT
NA	TRBV4-3	NA	TRBJ1-3	CASSQDTENTIYF	TGCGCCAGCAGCCAAGATACGGAGAACACCATATATTTT
once	TRBV4-1	NA	TRBJ1-5	CASSHPGRGNQPQHF	TGCGCCAGCAGCCATCCGGGACGGGGGAATCAGCCCCAGCATTTT
NA	TRBV5-4	TRBD2	TRBJ2-7	CASSPRTSGVYEQYF	TGTGCCAGCAGCCCCAGGACTAGCGGGGTGTACGAGCAGTACTTC
few	TRBV7-9	NA	TRBJ2-1	CASSLVVLNEQFF	TGTGCCAGCAGCTTAGTCGTCCTCAATGAGCAGTTCTTC
NA	TRBV15	NA	TRBJ2-5	CATSGYREPKETQYF	TGTGCCACCAGCGGCTACAGGGAACCGAAAGAGACCCAGTACTTC
NA	TRBV28	TRBD1	TRBJ1-4	CASSVNRDRDGKKEKLFF	TGTGCCAGCAGTGTGAACCGGGACAGAGATGGAAAAAAGGAAAAACTGTTTTTT
few	TRBV5-5	NA	TRBJ2-7	CASSTHGEEQYF	TGTGCCAGCAGCACTCACGGAGAGGAGCAGTACTTC
NA	TRBV7-2	NA	TRBJ2-7	CASSFSGGLSSYEQYF	TGTGCCAGCAGCTTTTCAGGGGGGCTGAGCTCCTACGAGCAGTACTTC
NA	TRBV7-2	NA	TRBJ2-4	CASSLDRVRNIQYF	TGTGCCAGCAGCTTAGACAGGGTAAGAAACATTCAGTACTTC
NA	TRBV14	NA	TRBJ2-7	CASSLVSTEQYF	TGTGCCAGCTCTCTGGTTTCTACCGAGCAGTACTTC